This TCR beta chain was sequenced during a study of vaccination and CD4 T cells after COVID-19. Stated treatment: roughly ten-day PBMC culture with coronavirus spike peptide pools or control peptides (ViraFEST assay). Sequencing of cultured CD4+ T cell DNA used the Oncomine TCR Beta short-read assay. TCRdb fed the PCR reads into MiXCR, producing one record per CDR3 protein. The repertoire holds 15,000 to 20,000 distinct CDR3 sequences, 51% seen once, with roughly 10% in the top ten. This clonotype was observed once. What it binds is unknown. This specimen was CD4+ T cells from blood, cultured in vitro, taken before SARS-CoV-2 vaccination. The source of this sequence is a human donor who had recovered from COVID-19.

CDR3 sequence (DNA): TGTGCCAGCAGCTTAGATCGACGGACCGGAAACACCATATATTTT. Protein product: CASSLDRRTGNTIYF. The chain has TRBV7-2 and TRBJ1-3; D is ambiguous. The CDR3 runs 15 residues. The V and J ends lost 1 base and 4 bases respectively, with 11 bases between them. The germline gives CDR1 SGHTA, CDR2 FQGNSA.